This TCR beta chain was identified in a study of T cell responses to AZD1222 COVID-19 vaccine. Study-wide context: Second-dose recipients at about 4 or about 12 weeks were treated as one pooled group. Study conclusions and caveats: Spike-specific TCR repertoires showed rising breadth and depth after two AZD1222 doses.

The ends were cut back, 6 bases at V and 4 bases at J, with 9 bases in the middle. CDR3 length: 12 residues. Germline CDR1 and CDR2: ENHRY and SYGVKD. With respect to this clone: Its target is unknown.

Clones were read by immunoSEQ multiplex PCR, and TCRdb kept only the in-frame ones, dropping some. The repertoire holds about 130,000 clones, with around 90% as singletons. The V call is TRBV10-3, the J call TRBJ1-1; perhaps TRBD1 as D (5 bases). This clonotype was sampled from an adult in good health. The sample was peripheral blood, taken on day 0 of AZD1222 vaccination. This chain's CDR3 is CAIRDSGTEAFF. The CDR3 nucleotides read TGTGCCATCAGAGACAGTGGCACTGAAGCTTTCTTT.